The sequence of this TCR beta chain was determined in a study of beta chain features in type 1 diabetes (dated by TCRdb to 2017 to 2018). Study-wide context: Mean age, gender distribution, total cell number and subset yield did not differ between patients and healthy donors. A total of about 99,000,000 sorted cells were examined across all samples, and RNA yield correlated strongly with the number of cells per subset. The study compared the TCRB repertoires of sorted circulating CD4+ T cell subsets in recently diagnosed type 1 diabetes patients with those in matched healthy donors. Naive and central memory subsets were obtained from all 30 or so donors, but regulatory and stem cell-like memory subsets were isolated from only 8 patients and roughly eight healthy donors. On the study overall, not on this receptor specifically: Naive, central memory and regulatory TCRB repertoires appeared to be more alike among patients than among healthy donors. Because cDNA was sequenced instead of genomic DNA, highly expressing activated cells could be over-represented, though the groups showed no difference in activation or CD3 levels. Type 1 diabetes patients showed a moderate but significant shortening of TCRB CDR3 length in all four CD4+ subsets. Shorter templates might have been favored by PCR, but patient and control samples were amplified and corrected together, so both groups would have been affected equally by any skew. Patients with type 1 diabetes made fewer insertions and deleted more nucleotides at VDJ recombination sites, implying thymic rearrangement abnormalities. Only small numbers of individuals were included in the HLA sub-analyses, which left unresolved whether HLA type had any influence on TCRB rearrangement.

In regard to this clone: Its cognate antigen has yet to be identified. No much larger clone is present one base from it, and per-base qualities are unavailable.

The CDR3 starts with the cysteine, ends with the phenylalanine, and has 17 residues. Only CDR3 DNA is held: 51 bases, read in frame from base 1. Reading the germline V gene gives CDR1 SGHTA and CDR2 FQGNSA. Trimming removed 7 bases from V and 8 bases from J; the gene matches leave 15 bases unexplained. Each donor gave one peripheral blood draw, averaging around 120 mL, which was collected into heparinised tubes. Using a panel that included CD45RO, CCR7, CD25, CD127, CD95 and CD27, naive, central memory, regulatory and stem cell-like memory CD4+ T cells were sorted on a BD FACSAria II. Purity was above 95% for every sorted population. PBMCs were isolated right away by Lymphoprep density gradient centrifugation and were stained directly, without culture. So that batch effects would be minimized, each experiment stained and sorted samples in pairs, pairing one healthy donor with one patient. The entire isolated RNA was reverse transcribed using the High Capacity cDNA Reverse Transcription Kit, and thus expressed TCRB transcripts were sequenced. Deep immunoSEQ sequencing was applied to naive, central memory and regulatory T cell samples, giving an average of roughly 3.5 million total reads per sample. After sorted cells were lysed in RLT buffer, RNA was extracted with DNase-treated RNeasy Micro or Mini kits, with the choice depending on cell number. To prevent cross-contamination, each cell subset was processed individually, whereas patient and healthy donor samples were processed jointly. Using the immunoSEQ multiplex PCR, TCRB sequences were amplified from cDNA into 87-bp fragments spanning the CDR3 region. Sequencing of the amplicons was performed on the Illumina HiSeq platform. The original pipeline was this. PCR bias was computationally corrected using synthetic template baselines, reads within Hamming distance 2 were collapsed, and singletons that could not be merged were discarded. Reads were aligned against IMGT so that V, D and J genes, CDR3 length and insertions or deletions at six rearrangement sites could be assigned. Within each subset, clonotype counts were normalized to the number of sorted cells before true diversity and Gini coefficients were calculated with the tcR R package. Repertoire sharing was quantified using the overlap coefficient calculated on TCRB nucleotide sequences. Out-of-frame TCRB sequences from naive cells were analyzed to stand in for the pre-selection repertoire. Held by TCRdb, this immuneACCESS table contains in-frame sequences only and omits some clones. Under half of the omission traces to an unresolved V gene where checked; the cause of the rest is unknown. D and trimming were read from the DNA, whereas the V and J calls and clone size are those reported in that table. Here the sample has about 650,000 clones; under 15% occur a single time. The ten largest account for more than 0.1% of the sample.

This TCR derives from a man in his thirties or forties with type 1 diabetes. Sequencing was performed on naive CD4+ T cells from blood. Reading the label with the study, this specimen's cell subset or site is: true naive CD4+ T cells. The chain employs TRBV7-2 and TRBJ2-1, with TRBD1 identical over 12 junction bases. The CDR3 sequence is CASNFPSSGQGAHEQFF. Read as DNA, the sequence is TGTGCCAGCAACTTCCCTAGCTCGGGACAGGGGGCGCATGAGCAGTTCTTC.